This record covers a single T cell receptor (beta chain). What this receptor recognizes is not known. No base quality values were provided; no much bigger clone lies one nucleotide off. TCRbeta CDR3 regions were amplified from genomic DNA using the immunoSEQ Assay, a bias-controlled multiplex PCR. For the original study's pipeline: Nucleated cell counts per sample were estimated from amplification of reference gene primers within the assay. Sequence reads were collapsed and filtered to measure the absolute abundance of every unique TCRbeta CDR3 rearrangement. For each sample, productive Simpson clonality was calculated as the square root of Simpson's diversity index over productive rearrangements. Drawn from immuneACCESS, this table holds only the in-frame rearrangements with V and J called that TCRdb kept. Clones are partly lost; checked studies trace under half to an unresolved V gene and leave the rest unexplained. D and trimming were read from the DNA, whereas the V and J calls and clone size are those reported in that table. The sample data list over 200,000 clones, and more than 70% of these were observed just once. The ten top clones hold approximately 6% of the sample.

Via the germline V gene (reference sequence), CDR1 is SGHNT and CDR2 YYREEE. Its CDR3 holds 13 amino acids, cysteine through phenylalanine. Only the CDR3 portion is preserved as DNA: 39 bases, with reading frame beginning at the first base. Trimming accounts for 0 bases at V and 5 bases at J, while the number of junction bases matched to no gene is 1. This entry is derived from a study of blood T cell repertoires in COVID-19 (dated by TCRdb to 2020 to 2022). With regard to the full study: The collaborator samples originated in the United States, Italy and Spain and spanned the acute and convalescent phases of COVID-19. The prospective study material was composed of cDNA or gDNA derived from T cells, B-cell-depleted T cells, or PBMCs. Deeply sampled blood TCRbeta repertoires from subjects exposed to, actively infected with, or recovered from COVID-19 were included in the dataset. The repertoires were released in a freely available public database meant as a resource for research on the immune response to SARS-CoV-2. The samples were drawn from two sources: the first 160 participants of the ongoing ImmuneRACE study, and 1,000 to 1,500 subjects contributed by 6 global collaborators. The sample metadata nearly always contained a de-identified subject ID, COVID-19 status, age in years and sex. HLA class I and class II types, where available, came from metadata supplied by the sample provider rather than from assay-based typing.

The paper's findings and limits, for the study overall: How much clinical and demographic metadata was included differed by source and by participant, and the metadata was provided uncurated.

Each collaborating institution followed its own protocols to collect whole blood in K2EDTA tubes. For TCRbeta analysis, collaborators shipped samples as frozen whole blood, isolated PBMCs, or DNA extracted from either of those sample types. The sequence derives from a man of 80 years or more with acute or convalescent COVID-19. Rearrangement joined TRBV5-4 to TRBJ2-7, and TRBD2 matches 8 of the central bases. The sample consisted of peripheral blood. The sequence in DNA is TGTGCCAGCAGCTTGGCAGCGGGAGACGAGCAGTACTTC. Translated, it reads CASSLAAGDEQYF.